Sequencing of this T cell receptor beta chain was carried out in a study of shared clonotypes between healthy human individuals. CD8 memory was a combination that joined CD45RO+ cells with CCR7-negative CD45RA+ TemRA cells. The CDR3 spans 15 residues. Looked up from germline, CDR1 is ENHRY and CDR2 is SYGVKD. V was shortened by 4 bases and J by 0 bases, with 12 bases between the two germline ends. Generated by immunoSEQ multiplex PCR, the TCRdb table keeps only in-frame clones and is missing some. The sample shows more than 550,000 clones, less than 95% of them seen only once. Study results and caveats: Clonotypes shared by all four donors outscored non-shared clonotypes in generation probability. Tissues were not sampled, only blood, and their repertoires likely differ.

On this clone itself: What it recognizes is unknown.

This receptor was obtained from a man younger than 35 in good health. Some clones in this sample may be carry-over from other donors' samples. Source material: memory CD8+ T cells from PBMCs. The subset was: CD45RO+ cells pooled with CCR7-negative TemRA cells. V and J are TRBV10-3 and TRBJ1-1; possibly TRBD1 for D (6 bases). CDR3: CAISGTDSMNTEAFF. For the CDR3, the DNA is TGTGCCATCAGTGGGACAGACAGTATGAACACTGAAGCTTTCTTT.